This T cell receptor (beta chain) comes out of a study of PD-1 blockade in classical Hodgkin lymphoma. Study-wide context: Once every 2 weeks, patients received intravenous nivolumab at 3 mg/kg.

Time point defined: cycle 4 day 1 (C4D1), after less than 7 weeks of nivolumab. Relapse was seen in all patients after autologous stem cell transplantation, and brentuximab vedotin exposure was variable. Best response was recorded as complete response, partial response or progressive disease. Study conclusions and caveats: As was reported, newly diagnosed patients showed lower baseline TCR diversity than healthy donors did. Complete responders started with a diversity level that resembled newly diagnosed patients at baseline.

Data came from immunoSEQ multiplex PCR; TCRdb stores just in-frame clones and leaves some out. The sample lists around 92,000 clones, 75% to 85% seen once, with approximately 15% in the top ten. The length of the CDR3 is 15 residues. CDR1 and CDR2 (germline): GTSNPN, SVGIG (reference sequence). V was trimmed by 0 bases and J by 2 bases, leaving 10 bases between them. Of note for this clone: What it binds is unknown.

The V call is TRBV30, the J call TRBJ2-2; D is ambiguous. The sample was peripheral blood mononuclear cells (PBMCs), taken before the fourth cycle of nivolumab. This TCR was sampled from a human donor with classical Hodgkin lymphoma. CDR3 DNA sequence: TGTGCCTGGAGTGTAATCCCCGCTAACACCGGGGAGCTGTTTTTT. Translated: CAWSVIPANTGELFF.